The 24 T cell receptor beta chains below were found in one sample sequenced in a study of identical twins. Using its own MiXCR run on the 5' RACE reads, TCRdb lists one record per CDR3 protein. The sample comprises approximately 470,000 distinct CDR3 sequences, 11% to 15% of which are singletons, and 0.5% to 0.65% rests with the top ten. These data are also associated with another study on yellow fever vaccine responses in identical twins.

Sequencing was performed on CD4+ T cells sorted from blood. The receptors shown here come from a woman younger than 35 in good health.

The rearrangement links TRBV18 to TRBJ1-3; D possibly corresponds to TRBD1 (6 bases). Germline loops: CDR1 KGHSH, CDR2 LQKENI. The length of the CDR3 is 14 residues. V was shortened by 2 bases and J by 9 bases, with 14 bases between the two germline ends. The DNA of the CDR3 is TGTGCCAGCTCACCAACACAGGGTCCGGGCACCATATATTTT. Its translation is CASSPTQGPGTIYF.

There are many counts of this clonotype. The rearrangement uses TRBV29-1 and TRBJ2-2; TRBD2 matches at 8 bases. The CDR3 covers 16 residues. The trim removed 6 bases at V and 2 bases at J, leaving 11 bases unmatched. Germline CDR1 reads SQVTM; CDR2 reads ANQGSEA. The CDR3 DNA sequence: TGCAGCGTGACTGTAGGAGCGGGGGCAAACACCGGGGAGCTGTTTTTT. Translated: CSVTVGAGANTGELFF.

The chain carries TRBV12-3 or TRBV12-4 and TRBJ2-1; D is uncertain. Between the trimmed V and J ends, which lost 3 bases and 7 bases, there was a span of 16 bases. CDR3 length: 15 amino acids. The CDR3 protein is CASSLLAGSWNEQFF. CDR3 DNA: TGTGCCAGCAGTTTGTTGGCAGGCTCGTGGAATGAGCAGTTCTTC.

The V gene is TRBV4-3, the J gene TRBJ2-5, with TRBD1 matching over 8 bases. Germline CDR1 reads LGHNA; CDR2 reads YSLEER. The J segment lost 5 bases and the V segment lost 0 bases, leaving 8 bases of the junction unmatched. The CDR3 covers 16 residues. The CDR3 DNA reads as TGCGCCAGCAGCCAAGATTTACAGGGGGTGTGGGAGACCCAGTACTTC. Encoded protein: CASSQDLQGVWETQYF.

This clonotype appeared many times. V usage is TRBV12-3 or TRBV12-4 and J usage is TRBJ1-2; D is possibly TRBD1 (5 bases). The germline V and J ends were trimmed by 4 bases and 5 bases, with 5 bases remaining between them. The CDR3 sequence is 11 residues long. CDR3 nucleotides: TGTGCCAGCAGTTCAGGGTATGGCTACACCTTC. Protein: CASSSGYGYTF.

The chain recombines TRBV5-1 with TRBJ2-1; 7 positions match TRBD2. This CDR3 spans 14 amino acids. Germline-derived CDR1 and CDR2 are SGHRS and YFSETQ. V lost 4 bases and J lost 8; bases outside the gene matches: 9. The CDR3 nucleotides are TGCGCCAGCAGCCCACAGGCGGGAGCTCATGAGCAGTTCTTC. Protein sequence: CASSPQAGAHEQFF. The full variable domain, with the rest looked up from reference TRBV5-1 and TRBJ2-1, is KAGVTQTPRYLIKTRGQQVTLSCSPISGHRSVSWYQQTPGQGLQFLFEYFSETQRNKGNFPGRFSGRQFSNSRSEMNVSTLELGDSALYLCASSPQAGAHEQFFGPGTRLTVL.

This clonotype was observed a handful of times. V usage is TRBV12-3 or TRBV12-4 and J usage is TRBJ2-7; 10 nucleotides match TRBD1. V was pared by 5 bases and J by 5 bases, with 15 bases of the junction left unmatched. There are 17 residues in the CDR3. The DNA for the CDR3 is TGTGCCAGCAGTCGTGGGGACAGGGGAAAATTACCTGACGAGCAGTACTTC. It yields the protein CASSRGDRGKLPDEQYF.

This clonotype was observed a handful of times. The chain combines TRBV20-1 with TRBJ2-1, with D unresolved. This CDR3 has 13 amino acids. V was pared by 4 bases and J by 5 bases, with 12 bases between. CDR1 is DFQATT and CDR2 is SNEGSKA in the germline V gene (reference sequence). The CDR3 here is CSAIGSRDNEQFF. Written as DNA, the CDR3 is TGCAGTGCTATTGGGTCGAGAGACAATGAGCAGTTCTTC.

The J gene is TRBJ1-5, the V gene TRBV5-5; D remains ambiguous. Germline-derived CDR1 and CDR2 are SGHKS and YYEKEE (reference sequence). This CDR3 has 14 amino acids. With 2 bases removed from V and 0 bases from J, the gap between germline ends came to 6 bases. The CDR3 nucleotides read TGTGCCAGCAGCTTTAATAATAGCAATCAGCCCCAGCATTTT. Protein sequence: CASSFNNSNQPQHF.

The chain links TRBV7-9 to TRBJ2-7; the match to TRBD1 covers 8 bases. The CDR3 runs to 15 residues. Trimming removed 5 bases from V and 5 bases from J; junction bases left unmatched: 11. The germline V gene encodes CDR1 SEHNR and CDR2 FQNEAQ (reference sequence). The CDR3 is CASSARQGLLDEQYF. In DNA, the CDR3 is TGTGCCAGCAGCGCCCGACAGGGGCTGCTTGACGAGCAGTACTTC.

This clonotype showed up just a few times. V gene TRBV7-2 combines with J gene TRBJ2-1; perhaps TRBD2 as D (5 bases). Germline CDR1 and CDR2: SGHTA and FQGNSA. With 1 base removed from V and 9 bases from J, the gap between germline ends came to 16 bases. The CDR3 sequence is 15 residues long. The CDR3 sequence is CASSLVEGSLSEQFF. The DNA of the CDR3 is TGTGCCAGCAGCTTAGTAGAGGGTTCCTTATCTGAGCAGTTCTTC.

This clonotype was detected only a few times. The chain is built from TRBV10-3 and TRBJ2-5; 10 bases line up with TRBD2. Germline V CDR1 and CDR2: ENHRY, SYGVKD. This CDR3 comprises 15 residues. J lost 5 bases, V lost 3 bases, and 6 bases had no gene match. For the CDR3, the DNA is TGTGCCATCAGTGATGGAGCGGGGGGGAGGGAGACCCAGTACTTC. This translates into CAISDGAGGRETQYF.

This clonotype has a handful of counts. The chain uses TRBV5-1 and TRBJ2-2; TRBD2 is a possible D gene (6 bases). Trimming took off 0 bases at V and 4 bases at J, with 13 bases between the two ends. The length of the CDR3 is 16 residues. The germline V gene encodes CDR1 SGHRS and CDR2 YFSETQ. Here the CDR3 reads CASSLESGVGTGELFF. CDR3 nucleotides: TGCGCCAGCAGCTTGGAGTCGGGAGTCGGCACCGGGGAGCTGTTTTTT.

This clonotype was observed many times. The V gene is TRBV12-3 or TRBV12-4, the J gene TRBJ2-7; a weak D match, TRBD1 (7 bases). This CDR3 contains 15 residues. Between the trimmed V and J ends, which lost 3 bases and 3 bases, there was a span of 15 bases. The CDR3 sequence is CASSFGGGAGYEQYF. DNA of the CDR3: TGTGCCAGCAGTTTCGGAGGGGGCGCTGGCTACGAGCAGTACTTC.

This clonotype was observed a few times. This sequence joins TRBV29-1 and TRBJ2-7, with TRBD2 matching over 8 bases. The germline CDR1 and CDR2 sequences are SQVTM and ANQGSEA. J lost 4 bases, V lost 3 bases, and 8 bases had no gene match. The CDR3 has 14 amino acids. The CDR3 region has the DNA TGCAGCGTTGATGTAGCGGGGACCCTTTACGAGCAGTACTTC. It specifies CSVDVAGTLYEQYF.

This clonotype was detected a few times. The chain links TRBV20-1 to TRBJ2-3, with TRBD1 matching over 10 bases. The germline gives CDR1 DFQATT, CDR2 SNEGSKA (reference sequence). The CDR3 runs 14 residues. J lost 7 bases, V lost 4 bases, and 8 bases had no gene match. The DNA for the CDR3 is TGCAGTGCTATGGGACAGGGGCTCAGATATACGCAGTATTTT. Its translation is CSAMGQGLRYTQYF.

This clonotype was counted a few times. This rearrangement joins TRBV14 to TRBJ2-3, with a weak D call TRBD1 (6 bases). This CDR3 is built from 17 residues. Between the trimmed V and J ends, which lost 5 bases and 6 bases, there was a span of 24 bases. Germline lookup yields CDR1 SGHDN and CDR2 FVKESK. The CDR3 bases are TGTGCCAGCAGCAGAGGCACCGGGACATCGGTTTTGGATACGCAGTATTTT. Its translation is CASSRGTGTSVLDTQYF.

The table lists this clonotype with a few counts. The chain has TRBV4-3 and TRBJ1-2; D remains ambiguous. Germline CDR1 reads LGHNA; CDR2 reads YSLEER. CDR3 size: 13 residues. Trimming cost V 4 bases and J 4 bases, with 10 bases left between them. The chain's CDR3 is CASSRKDSYGYTF. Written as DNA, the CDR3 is TGCGCCAGCAGCCGGAAAGATTCCTATGGCTACACCTTC.

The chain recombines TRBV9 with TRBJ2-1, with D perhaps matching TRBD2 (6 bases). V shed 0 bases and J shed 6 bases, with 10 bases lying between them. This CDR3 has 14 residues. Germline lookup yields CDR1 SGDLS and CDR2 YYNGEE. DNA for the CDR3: TGTGCCAGCAGCGTAGGACTAGACTTCAATGAGCAGTTCTTC. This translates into CASSVGLDFNEQFF. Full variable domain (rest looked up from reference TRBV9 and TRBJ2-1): DSGVTQTPKHLITATGQRVTLRCSPRSGDLSVYWYQQSLDQGLQFLIQYYNGEERAKGNILERFSAQQFPDLHSELNLSSLELGDSALYFCASSVGLDFNEQFFGPGTRLTVL.

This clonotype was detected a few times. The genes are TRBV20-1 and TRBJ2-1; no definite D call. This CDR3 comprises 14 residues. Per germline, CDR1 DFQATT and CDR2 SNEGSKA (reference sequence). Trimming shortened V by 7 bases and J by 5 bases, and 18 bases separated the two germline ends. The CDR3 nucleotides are TGCAGTGTTGGGGTCGAGACGAGACACAATGAGCAGTTCTTC. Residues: CSVGVETRHNEQFF.

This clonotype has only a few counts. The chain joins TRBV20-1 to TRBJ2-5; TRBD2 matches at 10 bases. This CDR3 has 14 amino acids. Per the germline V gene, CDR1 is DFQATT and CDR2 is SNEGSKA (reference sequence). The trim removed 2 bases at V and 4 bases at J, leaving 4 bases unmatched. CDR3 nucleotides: TGCAGTGCTAGAACTAGCGGGGTCGGAGAGACCCAGTACTTC. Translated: CSARTSGVGETQYF.

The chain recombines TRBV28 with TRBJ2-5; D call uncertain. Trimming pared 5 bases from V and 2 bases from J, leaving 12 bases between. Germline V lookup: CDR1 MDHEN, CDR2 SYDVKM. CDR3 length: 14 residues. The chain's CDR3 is CASSLSTAQETQYF. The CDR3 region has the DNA TGTGCCAGCAGTCTCTCAACGGCACAAGAGACCCAGTACTTC.

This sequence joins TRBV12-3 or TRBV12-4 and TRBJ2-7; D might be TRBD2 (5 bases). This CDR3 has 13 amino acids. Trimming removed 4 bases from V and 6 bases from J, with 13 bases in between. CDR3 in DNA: TGTGCCAGCAGTTCTGGAGGAGGCGTCGAGCAGTACTTC. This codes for CASSSGGGVEQYF.

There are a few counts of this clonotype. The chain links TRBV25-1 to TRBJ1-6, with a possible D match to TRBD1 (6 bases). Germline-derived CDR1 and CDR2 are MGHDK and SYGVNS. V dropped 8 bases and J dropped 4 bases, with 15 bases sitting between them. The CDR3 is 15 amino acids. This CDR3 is CASRLGGPYNSPLHF. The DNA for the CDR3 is TGTGCCAGCCGTCTCGGGGGCCCTTATAATTCACCCCTCCACTTT.